This TCR beta chain was captured in a study of cytomegalovirus exposure and HLA in healthy donors (dated by TCRdb to 2016 to 2017). Context from the whole study: An earlier analysis of approximately 590 of the donors reported about 250 Gb of sequence data and roughly 100 million unique TCR beta sequences from about 200 million T cells. An early release covering roughly 600 HLA-typed donors comprised approximately 300 gigabases of sequencing data and roughly 85 million unique TCR sequences. Among the roughly 410 genotyped donors, approximately 77% belonged to the genetic ancestry cluster associated with self-reported Caucasian donors. The aim of the study was to test whether cataloging public T cell receptors could identify signatures of past pathogen exposure. The T cell repertoires of 666 subjects were profiled by immunosequencing and related to cytomegalovirus serostatus. In addition to the first cohort of 666 subjects, a separate validation cohort of approximately 120 different subjects was used. To predict cytomegalovirus infection status, the study brought together high-throughput TCR immunosequencing, statistical association of individual TCRs with disease status, and machine learning. In a later analysis, previously published TCR beta repertoires from several hundred donors were re-analyzed and high-resolution HLA genotyping was added so that TCR occurrence patterns could be studied. Rather than using new phenotypic data, the later analysis identified candidate immune exposures from TCR beta sequences and from how often those sequences occurred across donors. An earlier analysis of approximately 500 of the donors applied high-throughput TCR beta sequencing to assess whether each TCR beta V gene segment acted as functional or pseudogenic. Donor age, sex, ethnicity and CMV serostatus were collected together with the repertoire data. A later genetic analysis took genome-wide SNP genotypes for about 55% of the 666 donors and used that subset as a discovery cohort. All discovery cohort repertoires had been generated on a single sequencing platform. Class I and class II HLA loci were covered by the typing at four-digit resolution. The number of donors typed differed by locus, with about 629-630 for A, B, C, DRB1 and DQB1, approximately 500 for DQA1, 606 for DPA1, and some 440 for DPB1. Four to six DR-DQ haplotypes were handled as single units for association and clustering because linkage in the cohort was strong. On average, around 200,000 unique TCR beta nucleotide sequences were sequenced per donor among more than 350 genotyped donors of the cohort, with 15% to 20% of those sequences being non-productive.

The cohort was made up of hundreds of healthy bone marrow donors. At the time of sampling, every cohort member was nominally healthy, though immune exposures that went unrecorded were likely present. The donor tested CMV seronegative and was one of the 352 seronegative cohort members. Each donor provided a peripheral blood sample, and peripheral blood mononuclear cells were used for TCR beta sequencing. The Qiagen DNeasy Blood Extraction Kit was used to extract genomic DNA from the blood cell samples. To prepare the library, the immunoSEQ multiplex PCR assay was applied. A mixture of 60 forward primers for TCR Vbeta segments and 13 reverse primers for TCR Jbeta segments was used in the multiplex PCR. The CDR3 region of rearranged TCR beta genes was amplified from genomic DNA with a multiplex PCR assay. Amplified TCR beta libraries were sequenced as 87-base-pair reads on the Illumina HiSeq System. The study's own analysis went as follows. A later analysis counted about 80 million unique TCR beta chains across the 690 or so repertoires, and 10 million to 12 million of these chains were shared by at least two donors. A nearest-neighbor algorithm error-corrected the raw reads and collapsed the reads into unique sequences, merging closely related sequences to remove PCR and sequencing errors. To assign V, D and J gene segments, CDR3 sequences were aligned to IMGT reference sequences. Each retained sequence needed at least a six-nucleotide match to both a V gene segment and a J gene segment. Rearrangements were called productive when the CDR3 lacked stop codons and stayed in frame with V and J; all others were non-productive. Following IMGT convention, CDR3 was defined as the stretch from the second conserved V-encoded cysteine to the conserved J-encoded phenylalanine. Sequences without an unambiguous match to a single V gene segment were excluded from the earlier analysis of several hundred of the donors. An earlier analysis of about 590 of the donors classified V segments as functional when productive rearrangements were above 56.7% and as segregating when the standard deviation between donors was above 5%. A statistical classification framework was built for diagnosing cytomegalovirus status from the catalog of TCR beta chain sequences. In a later analysis, V and J genes were assigned by comparing TCR nucleotide sequences against IMGT/GENE-DB human TR gene sequences. The TCRdist pipeline was used in a later analysis to assign CDR3 sequences and most-parsimonious VDJ recombination scenarios. In a later analysis, every TCR beta chain was defined by the combination of its CDR3 amino acid sequence and its V-gene family, and reads without a unique V-gene family were dropped. A later analysis removed 500 to 600 highly shared, low-generation-probability nucleotide sequences to deal with suspected cross-contamination and a sequencing artifact. For each public chain, a later analysis derived a clonal expansion index from normalized ranks of inferred template counts within each repertoire. In a later analysis, generation probabilities were computed using a VDJ recombination model fitted to out-of-frame rearrangements, and the results were checked against IGoR. In a later analysis, hypergeometric tests were used to score TCR-TCR, TCR-HLA and TCR-CMV co-occurrence, with a repertoire-size bias correction applied to TCR pairs. In a later analysis, false discovery rates were estimated by permuting HLA or CMV assignments 20 times. In a later analysis, co-occurring TCRs were grouped using DBSCAN, with TCRdist sequence similarity added in when clustering inside HLA-allele-positive subsets. Co-occurrence clustering excluded repertoires with fewer than 30,000 or more than 120,000 public chains, plus five with anomalous nucleotide sharing. What TCRdb holds here is the immuneACCESS table cut down to in-frame rearrangements. Part of the clones is not present; checked against another copy, under half of the missing clones reflect an unresolved V gene, and the others are unexplained. That table gives V, J and clone size, and the DNA gave D and trimming. A total of 95,000 to 150,000 clones appear in this sample, more than 70% of them only once. The top ten constitute about 0.22% of the sample.

Findings and caveats that apply to the study as a whole: The classifier was reported to diagnose cytomegalovirus status with high specificity and sensitivity in both the original cohort and the validation cohort. In vitro tests confirmed that three of the cytomegalovirus-associated TCR beta chains recognize cytomegalovirus antigens. In a later analysis, around 15,000 TCR beta sequences were associated with specific HLA alleles at a false discovery rate of 0.05. In a later analysis, HLA-associated TCR beta chains were found to be more clonally expanded and to have lower generation probabilities than equally common non-associated chains. The study gave a list of 150 to 200 TCR beta chains associated with cytomegalovirus. Most TCR sequences were observed very rarely across donors, whereas some public TCRs were present in many individuals. Several of the top co-occurrence clusters appeared to be linked to parvovirus B19, influenza, CMV and Epstein-Barr virus, according to a later analysis. CMV serostatus was the only immune exposure information available for the cohort. A later genetic analysis associated a missense DCLRE1C variant with V-gene and J-gene trimming of TCR beta chains, and an independent cohort replicated the association. The presence/absence analyses assumed that sequencing depth was roughly uniform across donors, and that assumption may not be true. The 87-base-pair reads could not distinguish some IMGT-functional V segments, including TRBV6-2 and TRBV6-3, so those segments were excluded. Compared with the roughly 720-donor mean, donors in an Asian-associated ancestry cluster had fewer N-insertions in productive TCRs, according to a later genetic analysis. According to a later analysis, most CMV-associated TCR beta chains appeared to be HLA-restricted, and the HLA associations seemed to be driven largely by CMV exposure. Correlated functional status among segregating V segments might reflect linkage disequilibrium, but an unknown experimental factor could not be ruled out. Only TCR beta chains were sequenced in this cohort, and the absence of alpha or paired-chain data limited detectable features. According to a later analysis, TCR association rates differed among HLA loci, with DRB1 alleles showing the most associated TCRs and HLA-C alleles showing the fewest. It was suggested by the authors that the approach could potentially be generalized to other disease states and immunological phenotypes. Assigning TCR associations to individual alleles was difficult when HLA alleles, especially DR and DQ, strongly co-occurred. The earlier analysis of nearly 600 of the donors excluded approximately 15 rarely observed V segments, including chromosome 9 orphons, because counts were too low. A further reported finding was that TCR beta sequences accurately predicted the HLA-A and HLA-B alleles for most subjects in the first cohort. Because HLA typing was missing for some donors at each locus, association tests included only the typed subset. In an earlier analysis of about 550 of the donors, most TCR beta V segments were observed in productive rearrangements about 87% or about 30% of the time, broadly matching IMGT annotations. A cluster of highly shared sequence variants was judged likely to be a technical artifact of the sequencing pipeline.

V drops 3 bases and J drops 10 bases, leaving 14 bases in between. From its cysteine to its phenylalanine, the CDR3 spans 12 amino acids. Only the CDR3 DNA stays, 36 bases, in frame from base 1. From the germline V gene (reference sequence), CDR1 is GTSNPN and CDR2 is SVGIG. About this clone: Its antigen remains unidentified. Base qualities are missing; no much larger clone stands one base away.

The receptor was derived from a man between 50 and 59 years old in good health and CMV-seronegative. This chain joins TRBV30 to TRBJ2-3; matching of 5 bases hints at TRBD2 as the D gene. The sequencing sample was made of PBMCs. The nucleotides read TGTGCCTGGAGCGTTACTAGTGAGTCGCAGTATTTT. The encoded protein is CAWSVTSESQYF. The variable domain in full, with residues beyond the CDR3 obtained from the reference TRBV30 and TRBJ2-3 genes, is SQTIHQWPATLVQPVGSPLSLECTVEGTSNPNLYWYRQAAGRGLQLLFYSVGIGQISSEVPQNLSASRPQDRQFILSSKKLLLSDSGFYLCAWSVTSESQYFGPGTRLTVL.